Below, 5 T cell receptor beta chains from the same sample are listed, as sequenced in a study of shared clonotypes between healthy human individuals. Naive-designated CD8 cells lacked CD45RO, were positively enriched for CCR7, and omitted terminally differentiated effector memory CD45RA+ cells. Repertoires were generated with immunoSEQ multiplex PCR, while TCRdb's copy carries only in-frame clones and drops some. The sample carries about 590,000 clones, 95% to 96% recorded once. Sequenced sample: naive CD8+ T cells sorted from blood. Receptors originate from a young woman in good health.

V is TRBV7-9 and J is TRBJ2-3; TRBD2 agrees at 10 bases. V lost 5 bases and J lost 6; bases outside the gene matches: 14. CDR3 length: 17 amino acids. CDR1 SEHNR and CDR2 FQNEAQ come from the germline V gene (reference sequence). The DNA of the CDR3 is TGTGCCAGCAGCGTTCGCGGGACTAGCGCCCGCCGGGATACGCAGTATTTT. Translating it yields CASSVRGTSARRDTQYF. Full variable domain (outside the CDR3, taken from reference TRBV7-9 and TRBJ2-3): DTGVSQNPRHKITKRGQNVTFRCDPISEHNRLYWYRQTLGQGPEFLTYFQNEAQLEKSRLLSDRFSAERPKGSFSTLEIQRTEQGDSAMYLCASSVRGTSARRDTQYFGPGTRLTVL.

The chain uses TRBV28 and TRBJ2-5, with D possibly matching TRBD1 (5 bases). The better agreement between TRBJ2-7 and the DNA end casts doubt on the J call. This CDR3 is 13 amino acids long. CDR1 and CDR2 (germline): MDHEN, SYDVKM. CDR3 sequence: CASSFSGSYEQYF. The CDR3 bases are TGTGCCAGCAGTTTTTCAGGGTCCTACGAGCAGTACTTC.

The chain carries TRBV9 and TRBJ1-4; no firm D call. This CDR3 spans 14 amino acids. Germline values: CDR1 SGDLS, CDR2 YYNGEE. Trimming cost V 2 bases and J 1 base, with 6 bases left between them. The CDR3 loop reads CASSVVGTNEKLFF. For the CDR3, the DNA is TGTGCCAGCAGCGTGGTCGGAACTAATGAAAAACTGTTTTTT.

The chain links TRBV28 to TRBJ2-3; D is unclear. The CDR3 length is 15 residues. Trimming removed 4 bases at V and 4 bases at J, with 15 bases between. Looked up from germline, CDR1 is MDHEN and CDR2 is SYDVKM. CDR3: CASSYQRVGADTQYF. The CDR3 DNA sequence: TGTGCCAGCAGTTATCAACGGGTTGGAGCAGATACGCAGTATTTT.

The chain links TRBV4-1 to TRBJ1-1; 10 nucleotides match TRBD1. Germline trimming cut 3 bases from V and 3 bases from J; bases unmatched to any gene: 4. This CDR3 region has 15 residues. Germline CDR1 is MGHRA and CDR2 is YSYEKL. In nucleotides, the CDR3 is TGCGCCAGCAGCCATCCCGGGACAGGGGACACTGAAGCTTTCTTT. Its protein product is CASSHPGTGDTEAFF.